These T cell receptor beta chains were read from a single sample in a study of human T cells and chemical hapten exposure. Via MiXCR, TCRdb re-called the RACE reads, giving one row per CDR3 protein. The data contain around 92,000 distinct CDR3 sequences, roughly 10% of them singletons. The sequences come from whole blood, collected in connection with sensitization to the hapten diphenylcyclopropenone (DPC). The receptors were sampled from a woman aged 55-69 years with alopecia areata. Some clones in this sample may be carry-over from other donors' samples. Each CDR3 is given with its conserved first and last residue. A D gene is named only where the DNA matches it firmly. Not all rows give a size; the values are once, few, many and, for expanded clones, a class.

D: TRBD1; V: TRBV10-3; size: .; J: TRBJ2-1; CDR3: CASMGAGGFYNEQFF; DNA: TGTGCCAGTATGGGGGCAGGGGGCTTCTACAATGAGCAGTTCTTC
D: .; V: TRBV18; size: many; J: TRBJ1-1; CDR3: CASSPNGRGTEAFF; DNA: TGTGCCAGCTCACCAAATGGACGAGGCACTGAAGCTTTCTTT
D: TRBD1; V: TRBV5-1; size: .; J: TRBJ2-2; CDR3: CASRTGLGTGELFF; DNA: TGCGCCAGCAGGACAGGGCTGGGGACCGGGGAGCTGTTTTTT
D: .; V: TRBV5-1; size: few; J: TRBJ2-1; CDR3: CASSLSATPYNEQFF; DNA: TGCGCCAGCAGCTTGTCCGCGACTCCCTACAATGAGCAGTTCTTC
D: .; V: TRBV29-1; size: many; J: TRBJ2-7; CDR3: CSVERSSYEQYF; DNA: TGCAGCGTTGAAAGGTCCAGCTACGAGCAGTACTTC
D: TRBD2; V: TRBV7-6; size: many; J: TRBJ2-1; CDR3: CASSLRLAGASYNEQFF; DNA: TGTGCCAGCAGCTTAAGGCTAGCGGGGGCCTCCTACAATGAGCAGTTCTTC
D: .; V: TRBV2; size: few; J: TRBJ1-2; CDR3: CASSEYGVAYGYTF; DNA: TGTGCCAGCAGTGAATACGGAGTAGCGTATGGCTACACCTTC
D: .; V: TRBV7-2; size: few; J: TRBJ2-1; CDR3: CASSLTGWNEQFF; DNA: TGTGCCAGCAGCTTGACTGGTTGGAATGAGCAGTTCTTC
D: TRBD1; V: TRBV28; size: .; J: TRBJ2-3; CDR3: CASTLSGGDTQYF; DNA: TGTGCCAGCACACTTTCAGGGGGAGATACGCAGTATTTT
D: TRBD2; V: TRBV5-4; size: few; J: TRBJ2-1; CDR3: CACSGRASGAPPSYNEQFF; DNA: TGTGCCTGCTCGGGCAGGGCTAGCGGGGCCCCACCTTCCTACAATGAGCAGTTCTTC
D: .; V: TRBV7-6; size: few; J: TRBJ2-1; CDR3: CASSARDFERFF; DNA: TGTGCCAGCAGCGCCCGGGACTTTGAGCGGTTCTTC
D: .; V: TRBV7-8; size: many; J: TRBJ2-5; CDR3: CASSLGQGRLGQETQYF; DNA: TGTGCCAGCAGCTTAGGGCAGGGGCGTTTAGGCCAAGAGACCCAGTACTTC
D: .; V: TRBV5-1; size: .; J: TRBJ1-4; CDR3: CASSLRSATNEKLFF; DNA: TGCGCCAGCAGCTTGCGGTCAGCAACTAATGAAAAACTGTTTTTT
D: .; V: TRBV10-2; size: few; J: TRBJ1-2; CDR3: CASRLQGLHGYTF; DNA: TGCGCCAGCAGACTACAGGGACTCCATGGCTACACCTTC
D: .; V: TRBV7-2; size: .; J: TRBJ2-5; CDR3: CASSSDYSGRQETQYF; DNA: TGTGCCAGCAGCTCAGACTACTCAGGGCGCCAAGAGACCCAGTACTTC
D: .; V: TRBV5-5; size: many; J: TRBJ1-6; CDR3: CASSFGSTNSPLHF; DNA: TGTGCCAGCAGCTTTGGCTCAACAAATTCACCCCTCCACTTT
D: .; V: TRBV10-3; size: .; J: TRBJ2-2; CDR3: CAISESTVAPGELFF; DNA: TGTGCCATCAGTGAGTCGACAGTGGCTCCCGGGGAGCTGTTTTTT
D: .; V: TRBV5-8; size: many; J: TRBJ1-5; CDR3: CASSFLGNQPQHF; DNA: TGTGCCAGCAGTTTTTTGGGAAATCAGCCCCAGCATTTT
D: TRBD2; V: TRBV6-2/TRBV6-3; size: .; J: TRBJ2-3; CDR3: CASTRGLAGGTTQYF; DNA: TGTGCCAGCACCAGGGGACTAGCGGGGGGGACTACGCAGTATTTT
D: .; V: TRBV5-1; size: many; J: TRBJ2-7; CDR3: CASSFPRDAYEQYF; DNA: TGCGCCAGCAGCTTTCCCAGGGACGCCTACGAGCAGTACTTC
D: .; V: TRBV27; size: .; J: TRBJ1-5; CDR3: CASSLTPGIGNQPQHF; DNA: TGTGCCAGCAGTTTAACCCCAGGGATAGGCAATCAGCCCCAGCATTTT
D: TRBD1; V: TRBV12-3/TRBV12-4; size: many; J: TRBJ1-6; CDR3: CASSPLEGAYSPLHF; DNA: TGTGCCAGCAGTCCTCTTGAGGGGGCGTATTCACCCCTCCACTTT
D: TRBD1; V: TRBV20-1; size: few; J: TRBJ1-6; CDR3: CSARADRGHGSPLHF; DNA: TGCAGTGCTAGAGCGGACAGGGGGCACGGTTCACCCCTCCACTTT
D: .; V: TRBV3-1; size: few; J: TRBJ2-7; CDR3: CASSPYGAFYEQYF; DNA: TGTGCCAGCAGCCCTTACGGGGCTTTCTACGAGCAGTACTTC
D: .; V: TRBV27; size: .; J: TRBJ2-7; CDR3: CASQKTGSYEQYF; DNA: TGTGCCAGCCAGAAGACAGGTTCCTACGAGCAGTACTTC
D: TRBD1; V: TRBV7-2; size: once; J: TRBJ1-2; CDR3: CASSFGTAYGYTF; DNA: TGTGCCAGCAGCTTCGGGACAGCCTATGGCTACACCTTC
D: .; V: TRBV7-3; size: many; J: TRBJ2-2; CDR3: CASSSDTYTGELFF; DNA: TGTGCCAGCAGTTCGGACACATACACCGGGGAGCTGTTTTTT
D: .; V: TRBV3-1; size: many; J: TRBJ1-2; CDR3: CASSQGSVDYTF; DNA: TGTGCCAGCAGCCAAGGATCAGTGGACTACACCTTC
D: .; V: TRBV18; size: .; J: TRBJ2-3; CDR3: CASSPPGAGDTQYF; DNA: TGTGCCAGCTCACCACCCGGGGCCGGAGATACGCAGTATTTT
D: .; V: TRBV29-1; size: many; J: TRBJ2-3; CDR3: CSVEVGRTGFLGDTQYF; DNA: TGCAGCGTTGAAGTTGGCCGTACAGGGTTTCTAGGTGATACGCAGTATTTT
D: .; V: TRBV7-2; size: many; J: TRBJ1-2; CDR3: CASSLPSYGYTF; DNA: TGTGCCAGCAGCTTACCGAGCTATGGCTACACCTTC
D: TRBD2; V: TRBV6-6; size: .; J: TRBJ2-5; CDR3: CASRWSGGNQETQYF; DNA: TGTGCCAGCAGATGGAGCGGGGGGAACCAAGAGACCCAGTACTTC
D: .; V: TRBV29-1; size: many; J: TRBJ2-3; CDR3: CSVENQGADTQYF; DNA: TGCAGCGTTGAAAACCAGGGCGCAGATACGCAGTATTTT
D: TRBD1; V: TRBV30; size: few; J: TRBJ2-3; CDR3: CAGDRGARTDTQYF; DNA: TGTGCCGGAGACAGGGGCGCCCGCACAGATACGCAGTATTTT
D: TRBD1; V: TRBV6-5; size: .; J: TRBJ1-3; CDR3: CASSYSWGTVGNTIYF; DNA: TGTGCCAGCAGTTACTCGTGGGGGACAGTTGGAAACACCATATATTTT
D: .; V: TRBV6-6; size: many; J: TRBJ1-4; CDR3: CASGGSGTTNEKLFF; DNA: TGTGCCAGCGGGGGTAGCGGGACAACTAATGAAAAACTGTTTTTT
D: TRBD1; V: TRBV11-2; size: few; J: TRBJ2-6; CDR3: CASSLVGGTGGANVLTF; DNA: TGTGCCAGCAGCTTAGTTGGCGGGACAGGAGGGGCCAACGTCCTGACTTTC
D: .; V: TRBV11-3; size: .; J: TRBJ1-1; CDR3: CASSSSGGTEAFF; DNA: TGTGCCAGCAGCTCCTCGGGGGGAACTGAAGCTTTCTTT
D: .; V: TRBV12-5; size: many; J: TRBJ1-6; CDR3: CASGTVSGSPLHF; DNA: TGTGCTAGTGGCACCGTATCTGGATCACCCCTCCACTTT
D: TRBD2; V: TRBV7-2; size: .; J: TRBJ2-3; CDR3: CASSSGSGGADTQYF; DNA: TGTGCCAGCAGCTCGGGAAGCGGGGGGGCGGATACGCAGTATTTT
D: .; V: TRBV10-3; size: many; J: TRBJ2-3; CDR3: CAISQQGPSTDTQYF; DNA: TGTGCCATCAGTCAACAGGGTCCCAGCACAGATACGCAGTATTTT
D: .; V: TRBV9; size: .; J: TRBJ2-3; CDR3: CASSVRLARADTQYF; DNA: TGTGCCAGCAGCGTAAGGCTAGCCCGCGCAGATACGCAGTATTTT
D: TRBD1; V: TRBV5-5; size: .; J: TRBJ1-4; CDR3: CASSFQGVNEKLFF; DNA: TGTGCCAGCAGCTTCCAGGGGGTAAATGAAAAACTGTTTTTT
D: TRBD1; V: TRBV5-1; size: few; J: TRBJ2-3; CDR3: CASSPTGLGTDTQYF; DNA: TGCGCCAGCAGCCCGACAGGGCTTGGCACAGATACGCAGTATTTT
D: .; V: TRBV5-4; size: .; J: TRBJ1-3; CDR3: CASSTQNYSGNTIYF; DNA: TGTGCCAGCAGCACGCAGAATTACTCTGGAAACACCATATATTTT
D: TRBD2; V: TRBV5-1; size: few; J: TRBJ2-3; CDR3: CASSEKTSGGTRDTQYF; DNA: TGCGCCAGCAGCGAAAAGACTAGCGGGGGGACAAGGGATACGCAGTATTTT
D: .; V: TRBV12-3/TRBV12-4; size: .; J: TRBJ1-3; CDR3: CASSLGQGFGNTIYF; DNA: TGTGCCAGCAGTTTAGGTCAGGGGTTCGGAAACACCATATATTTT
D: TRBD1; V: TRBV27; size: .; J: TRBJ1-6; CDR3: CASSLRQGASPLHF; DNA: TGTGCCAGCAGTTTGAGGCAGGGGGCTTCACCCCTCCACTTT
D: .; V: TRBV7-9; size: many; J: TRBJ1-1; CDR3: CANTRGIVNLNTEAFF; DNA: TGTGCGAACACCCGGGGAATAGTGAATTTGAACACTGAAGCTTTCTTT